Presented here are 20 T cell receptor beta chains from one specimen sequenced in a study of blood T cells in healthy people across ages. Using a J-beta primer mix together with a sample-barcoded 5' primer, a second PCR was run for roughly 7 to 12 cycles. TCRdb redid the calling of the 5' RACE reads with MiXCR, one entry per CDR3 protein. The sample consists of 1 million or so distinct CDR3 sequences, under 30% of them appearing once. This sample was also put to use in a study of T cells of mothers and their children.

The sequenced material came from blood. The receptors come from a girl aged 2 to 10 in good health.

This clonotype was seen a few times. V usage is TRBV20-1 and J usage is TRBJ1-4; no firm D call. Germline lookup yields CDR1 DFQATT and CDR2 SNEGSKA (reference sequence). Trimming pared 1 base from V and 4 bases from J, leaving 7 bases between. The CDR3 has 13 amino acids. CDR3 region: CSARGANNEKLFF. CDR3 DNA: TGCAGTGCTAGAGGGGCGAATAATGAAAAACTGTTTTTT.

The CDR3 sequence: CASSFLTGGSKASPLHF. The CDR3, as DNA: TGTGCCAGCAGCTTTTTGACAGGGGGTAGTAAGGCATCACCCCTCCACTTT. J is TRBJ1-6 and V is TRBV7-2, with 9 nucleotides matching TRBD1. The CDR3 is 17 residues long. Germline CDR1 reads SGHTA; CDR2 reads FQGNSA. Trimming cost V 3 bases and J 10 bases; bases outside gene matches: 13.

The chain's CDR3 is CASRPGNGVANIQYF. The CDR3 DNA is TGTGCCAGCAGGCCGGGCAACGGGGTGGCAAACATTCAGTACTTC. The genes are TRBV6-5 and TRBJ2-4; the D gene is possibly TRBD2 (5 bases). CDR1 is MNHEY, CDR2 SVGAGI, per germline. The germline V and J ends were trimmed by 6 bases and 6 bases, with 18 bases remaining between them. CDR3 length: 15 residues.

The rearrangement joins TRBV29-1 to TRBJ1-1, with no clear D. The CDR3 is made up of 14 amino acids. Germline V gene lookup returns CDR1 SQVTM and CDR2 ANQGSEA. V lost 2 bases, J lost 0 bases, and 10 bases lay in between. Here the CDR3 reads CSVEWAGMNTEAFF. For the CDR3, the DNA is TGCAGCGTTGAATGGGCAGGTATGAACACTGAAGCTTTCTTT. Together with reference TRBV29-1 and TRBJ1-1, the CDR3 gives the full variable domain: SAVISQKPSRDICQRGTSLTIQCQVDSQVTMMFWYRQQPGQSLTLIATANQGSEATYESGFVIDKFPISRPNLTFSTLTVSNMSPEDSSIYLCSVEWAGMNTEAFFGQGTRLTVV.

This clonotype was detected only a few times. The rearrangement uses TRBV4-1 and TRBJ1-4; possibly TRBD1 for D (6 bases). From germline, CDR1 is MGHRA and CDR2 YSYEKL. V was shortened by 2 bases and J by 3 bases, with 25 bases between the two germline ends. This CDR3 is 20 amino acids long. The CDR3 DNA follows: TGCGCCAGCAGCCAATCAGAGGTGGCAGGGGCCTCTACAGCTAATGAAAAACTGTTTTTT. Its protein product is CASSQSEVAGASTANEKLFF.

The genes are TRBV20-1 and TRBJ1-2; perhaps TRBD1 as D (6 bases). The CDR3 length is 12 residues. Trimming took 6 bases from V and 4 from J, leaving 12 bases between them. CDR1 is DFQATT and CDR2 is SNEGSKA in the germline V gene (reference sequence). CDR3 nucleotides: TGCAGTGCAACCAAGGACAGCTATGGCTACACCTTC. Translating gives CSATKDSYGYTF.

The chain joins TRBV7-3 to TRBJ2-5; weak D call: TRBD2 (5 bases). The DNA end favors TRBJ2-1, so the J call may be wrong. Germline V gene data show CDR1 as SGHTA and CDR2 as FQGTGA. The CDR3 is 15 residues long. CDR3 in amino acids: CASSLNWGEGNEQFF. CDR3 DNA: TGTGCCAGCAGCTTAAATTGGGGAGAAGGAAATGAGCAGTTCTTC.

The chain combines TRBV28 with TRBJ2-5, with 7 bases that match TRBD2. CDR3 size: 13 residues. CDR1 is MDHEN, CDR2 SYDVKM, per germline. The V segment lost 8 bases and the J segment 5 bases; nucleotides outside the gene matches: 8. CDR3 loop: CASVPSGGETQYF. DNA for the CDR3: TGTGCCAGCGTCCCTAGCGGTGGGGAGACCCAGTACTTC.

The V call is TRBV20-1, the J call TRBJ2-2; 7 bases map to TRBD2. V lost 6 bases to trimming and J lost 6 bases; unmatched junction nucleotides: 4. The CDR3 is 12 residues long. Germline CDR1 DFQATT, CDR2 SNEGSKA (reference sequence). In DNA form, the CDR3 reads TGCAGTGCCGAGGCGGGGGCCGGGGAGCTGTTTTTT. It encodes CSAEAGAGELFF.

This clonotype came up a few times. The chain links TRBV25-1 to TRBJ2-5; D possibly corresponds to TRBD1 (6 bases). The CDR3 covers 13 residues. Per the germline V gene, CDR1 is MGHDK and CDR2 is SYGVNS. V shed 2 bases and J shed 4 bases, with 8 bases lying between them. The CDR3 DNA reads TGTGCCAGCAGTGAACCCAGGGGAGAGACCCAGTACTTC. Its translation is CASSEPRGETQYF.

This clonotype was detected only a few times. The chain uses TRBV7-9 and TRBJ1-2, with 7 bases matching TRBD1. The V gene's germline CDR1 is SEHNR and CDR2 FQNEAQ (reference sequence). V gave up 4 bases and J gave up 6 bases; unmatched junction bases: 5. The CDR3 runs 13 residues. As DNA, the CDR3 is TGTGCCAGCAGCTCGCGACAGGGAGATGGCTACACCTTC. This codes for CASSSRQGDGYTF.

As DNA, the CDR3 is TGTGCCAGCAGCGACTCGTGGGACTTCACCGGGGAGCTGTTTTTT. It codes for CASSDSWDFTGELFF. The chain joins TRBV6-2 or TRBV6-3 to TRBJ2-2, with D perhaps matching TRBD2 (6 bases). Germline loops: CDR1 MNHEY, CDR2 SVGEGT. Trimming took off 6 bases at V and 4 bases at J, with 15 bases between the two ends. This CDR3 region has 15 residues.

This clonotype was seen repeatedly, ten times or more. The gene calls are TRBV3-1 and TRBJ2-7; D remains ambiguous. Germline V gene lookup returns CDR1 LGHDT and CDR2 YNNKEL (reference sequence). Trimming pared 0 bases from V and 2 bases from J, leaving 5 bases between. CDR3 size: 13 residues. CDR3 in DNA: TGTGCCAGCAGCCAAGACTTAGCCTACGAGCAGTACTTC. Its protein product is CASSQDLAYEQYF.

This clonotype has only a few counts. The chain uses TRBV5-1 and TRBJ2-3; TRBD2 is a possible D gene (5 bases). This CDR3 has 16 amino acids. Deletions cut 0 bases from V and 3 bases from J, with 14 bases between. Per the germline V gene, CDR1 is SGHRS and CDR2 is YFSETQ. CDR3 bases: TGCGCCAGCAGCTTGGTGGTGGGAGTAGGAACAGATACGCAGTATTTT. Protein product: CASSLVVGVGTDTQYF.

The rearrangement uses TRBV24-1 and TRBJ2-5, with 12 bases identical to TRBD2. J was trimmed by 4 bases and V by 3 bases; bases with no gene match: 2. Germline V gene lookup returns CDR1 KGHDR and CDR2 SFDVKD. The CDR3 is 15 residues long. CDR3 nucleotides: TGTGCCACCAGTGATCCGACTAGCGGGGGAGAGACCCAGTACTTC. Translation gives CATSDPTSGGETQYF.

This clonotype was seen a handful of times. The J gene is TRBJ2-1, the V gene TRBV7-2, with D possibly matching TRBD2 (5 bases). The V gene's germline CDR1 is SGHTA and CDR2 FQGNSA. The CDR3 covers 15 residues. Between the trimmed V and J ends, which lost 1 base and 4 bases, there was a span of 11 bases. CDR3 region: CASSLGGPTYNEQFF. The CDR3 DNA sequence: TGTGCCAGCAGCTTAGGCGGGCCTACTTACAATGAGCAGTTCTTC.

The V and J genes are TRBV5-8 and TRBJ2-7, with TRBD2 matching over 11 bases. The CDR3 is 17 residues long. Trimming at V came to 9 bases and at J to 6 bases, leaving 20 bases not matched to a gene. Germline CDR1 is SGHTS and CDR2 is YDEGEE. The CDR3 DNA follows: TGTGCCACCGACATCCTTTGCGGACTAGCGGGCACTCGCGAGCAGTACTTC. Amino acids: CATDILCGLAGTREQYF. Based on the CDR3 plus reference TRBV5-8 and TRBJ2-7, the full variable domain is EAGVTQSPTHLIKTRGQQATLRCSPISGHTSVYWYQQALGLGLQFLLWYDEGEERNRGNFPPRFSGRQFPNYSSELNVNALELEDSALYLCATDILCGLAGTREQYFGPGTRLTVT.

The DNA of the CDR3 is TGTGCCAGCAGCTTAGTCCCCTGGACAGGCGCCCTCTTCAATGAGCAGTTCTTC. Translating it yields CASSLVPWTGALFNEQFF. V usage is TRBV7-2 and J usage is TRBJ2-5; the match to TRBD1 covers 7 bases. The end of the DNA fits TRBJ2-1 better, so the J call may be wrong. The CDR3 runs 18 residues. Germline-derived CDR1 and CDR2 are SGHTA and FQGNSA.

The rearrangement joins TRBV2 to TRBJ2-2; possible D gene TRBD2, 6 bases. The CDR3 has 13 amino acids. Germline CDR1 SNHLY, CDR2 FYNNEI. Deletions cut 6 bases from V and 6 bases from J, with 11 bases between. The CDR3 protein is CASRTGDAGELFF. CDR3 bases: TGTGCCAGCAGGACGGGGGACGCCGGGGAGCTGTTTTTT.

This clonotype was detected only a few times. The chain couples TRBV14 to TRBJ1-6; D is uncertain. The germline V gene encodes CDR1 SGHDN and CDR2 FVKESK. The CDR3 covers 15 residues. V shed 2 bases and J shed 6 bases, with 11 bases lying between them. Written as DNA, the CDR3 is TGTGCCAGCAGCCAATCCCGGGCCGGTAATTCACCCCTCCACTTT. Its protein product is CASSQSRAGNSPLHF.